Below, 11 T cell receptor beta chains from the same sample are listed, as sequenced in a study of CD8 T cells in Susac syndrome. The RNA input was 0.5 to 1 ug, and it was reverse transcribed with random hexamers. TCRdb redid the calling of the immunoSEQ multiplex PCR reads with MiXCR, one entry per CDR3 protein. Here the sample spans 160,000 or so distinct CDR3 sequences, about 94% being singletons. Input material: CD4+ T cells from PBMCs. The receptor source for this set is a human donor in good health.

The V gene is TRBV6-1, the J gene TRBJ2-7; 10 nucleotides align to TRBD1. Losses at the gene ends were 10 bases for V and 7 bases for J; bases not matched to a gene: 13. CDR1 is MNHNS, CDR2 SASEGT, per germline. CDR3 length: 14 amino acids. The CDR3 nucleotides read TGTGCCACAAGACCTCCCGGGACAGGGGAAGAGCAGTACTTC. As protein: CATRPPGTGEEQYF.

This sequence joins TRBV27 and TRBJ2-5; a weak D match, TRBD2 (6 bases). The CDR3 has 13 residues. Trimming removed 4 bases from V and 9 bases from J, with 15 bases in between. Germline values: CDR1 MNHEY, CDR2 SMNVEV (reference sequence). In DNA, the CDR3 is TGTGCCAGCAGTTGGGGGTTCGGCGGGGCCCAGTACTTC. The encoded protein is CASSWGFGGAQYF.

The chain employs TRBV12-3 or TRBV12-4 and TRBJ2-3; D gene unclear. The CDR3 spans 17 residues. V lost 5 bases and J 3 bases, leaving 21 bases between the germline ends. CDR3 residues: CASSNPSVGIRTDTQYF. The CDR3 nucleotides are TGTGCCAGCAGTAACCCCTCCGTGGGTATTAGGACAGATACGCAGTATTTT.

This sequence joins TRBV2 and TRBJ1-4; D possibly corresponds to TRBD1 (5 bases). Germline assignment: CDR1 SNHLY and CDR2 FYNNEI. The V gene lost 6 bases and the J gene lost 8 bases, with 16 bases spanning the gap. The CDR3 is 14 residues long. The chain's CDR3 is CASRTMTVEEKLFF. The CDR3 bases are TGTGCCAGCAGAACCATGACAGTAGAAGAAAAACTGTTTTTT.

J is TRBJ2-1 and V is TRBV11-2, with TRBD2 matching over 12 bases. V shed 5 bases, J shed 12 bases, and the junction held 11 bases outside the gene matches. The CDR3 totals 15 residues. Germline values: CDR1 SGHAT, CDR2 FQNNGV. The CDR3 sequence is CASSLPGLAGELQFF. As DNA, the CDR3 is TGTGCCAGCAGCCTCCCGGGACTAGCGGGCGAACTGCAGTTCTTC.

The rearrangement links TRBV6-5 to TRBJ1-2, with TRBD1 matching 7 bases. The CDR3 covers 15 residues. Germline V gene data show CDR1 as MNHEY and CDR2 as SVGAGI. Trimming removed 6 bases from V and 4 bases from J; junction bases left unmatched: 11. The CDR3 spells CASSPRDRALYGYTF. The DNA of the CDR3 is TGTGCCAGCAGCCCTAGAGACAGGGCCCTCTATGGCTACACCTTC.

The chain carries TRBV28 and TRBJ2-1; D remains unclear. Between the trimmed V and J ends, which lost 7 bases and 6 bases, there was a span of 13 bases. The V gene's germline CDR1 is MDHEN and CDR2 SYDVKM. This CDR3 is built from 13 residues. DNA of the CDR3: TGTGCCAGCAACCTACGGACGGCCAATGAGCAGTTCTTC. Its translation is CASNLRTANEQFF.

The gene calls are TRBV2 and TRBJ2-1; D ambiguous. The CDR3 has 11 amino acids. Trimming shortened V by 7 bases and J by 5 bases, and 6 bases separated the two germline ends. Germline CDR1 is SNHLY and CDR2 is FYNNEI. The CDR3 nucleotides read TGTGCCAGCACTTATAACAATGAGCAGTTCTTC. Amino acids: CASTYNNEQFF.

The chain is built from TRBV7-8 and TRBJ2-6; D is uncertain. Germline V gene data show CDR1 as SGHVS and CDR2 as FQNEAQ. The CDR3 spans 17 residues. Trimming removed 4 bases at V and 1 base at J, with 14 bases between. The CDR3 protein is CASSSLRGASGANVLTF. In nucleotides, the CDR3 is TGTGCCAGCAGCTCATTAAGAGGTGCATCTGGGGCCAACGTCCTGACTTTC.

V is TRBV9 and J is TRBJ1-5; D is perhaps TRBD1 (6 bases). The V gene lost 2 bases and the J gene lost 2 bases, with 8 bases spanning the gap. The germline CDR1 and CDR2 sequences are SGDLS and YYNGEE. The CDR3 totals 14 residues. DNA for the CDR3: TGTGCCAGCAGCGTGGGGGCGGGCAATCAGCCCCAGCATTTT. This gives the protein CASSVGAGNQPQHF.

The chain uses TRBV18 and TRBJ1-6, with TRBD1 matching over 9 bases. The CDR3 has 15 residues. The junction had 4 bases not matched to a gene; V was cut back by 3 bases and J by 7 bases. The germline V gene encodes CDR1 KGHSH and CDR2 LQKENI. CDR3 sequence reads: CASSPRTGDNSPLHF. Here the CDR3 DNA reads TGTGCCAGCTCACCGAGGACAGGGGACAATTCACCCCTCCACTTT.